These 8 T cell receptor beta chains originate from one sample sequenced in a study of T cell responses to AZD1222 COVID-19 vaccine. TCRdb's table, derived via immunoSEQ multiplex PCR, lists solely in-frame clones and lacks some. The repertoire holds 90,000 to 110,000 clones, with 82% as singletons. The material was peripheral blood, obtained on day 0 of AZD1222 vaccination. These receptors came from an adult in good health.

The chain combines TRBV10-3 with TRBJ1-6; 7 nucleotides line up with TRBD1. After removal of 10 bases from V and 7 bases from J, the junction contained 7 bases not matched to a gene. CDR1 ENHRY and CDR2 SYGVKD come from the germline V gene. This CDR3 has 13 amino acids. The CDR3 loop reads CANSQQGNSPLHF. In nucleotides, the CDR3 is TGTGCCAACAGCCAACAGGGGAATTCACCCCTCCACTTT.

This clone has only a few counts. The chain has TRBV3-1 (or the pseudogene TRBV3-2) and TRBJ1-1; a possible D gene is TRBD1 (6 bases). V was trimmed by 4 bases and J by 6 bases, leaving 18 bases between them. CDR3 size: 15 residues. Germline V gene lookup returns CDR1 LGHDT and CDR2 YNNKEL (reference sequence). CDR3 bases: TGTGCCAGCAGCCGGGGGCTTGGGTTGGCGGCTGAAGCTTTCTTT. Its translation is CASSRGLGLAAEAFF.

V is TRBV7-2 and J is TRBJ2-5; TRBD1 matches 9 bases. This CDR3 region has 15 residues. Germline V lookup: CDR1 SGHTA, CDR2 FQGNSA. After removal of 6 bases from V and 4 bases from J, the junction contained 9 bases not matched to a gene. The CDR3 nucleotides are TGTGCCAGCAGGCGACAGGGGGGCCAGGGAGAGACCCAGTACTTC. Encoded protein: CASRRQGGQGETQYF. Full variable domain (rest looked up from reference TRBV7-2 and TRBJ2-5): GAGVSQSPSNKVTEKGKDVELRCDPISGHTALYWYRQSLGQGLEFLIYFQGNSAPDKSGLPSDRFSAERTGGSVSTLTIQRTQQEDSAVYLCASRRQGGQGETQYFGPGTRLLVL.

This clone showed up just a few times. The rearrangement joins TRBV5-6 to TRBJ1-5; D is uncertain. The V end was cut by 1 base, the J end by 3 bases, with 11 bases between. Germline V gives CDR1 SGHDT, CDR2 YYEEEE. The CDR3 runs to 15 residues. The CDR3 DNA reads TGTGCCAGCAGCTTGATAACCCTTGACAATCAGCCCCAGCATTTT. Its translation: CASSLITLDNQPQHF.

This sequence joins TRBV7-9 and TRBJ1-2; TRBD1 matches at 10 bases. This CDR3 region has 15 residues. Unmatched junction bases numbered 5, after V lost 4 bases and J lost 3 bases. Germline V gene sequence: CDR1 SEHNR, CDR2 FQNEAQ (reference sequence). CDR3 amino acids: CASSSRTGGDYGYTF. CDR3 in DNA: TGTGCCAGCAGCTCTAGGACAGGGGGGGACTATGGCTACACCTTC.

The chain uses TRBV6-5 and TRBJ1-3; maybe TRBD1 (5 bases). CDR1 MNHEY and CDR2 SVGAGI come from the germline V gene. The germline V and J ends were trimmed by 2 bases and 2 bases, with 13 bases remaining between them. The CDR3 sequence is 16 residues long. The CDR3 DNA reads as TGTGCCAGCAGTTACCTTCCCCGGACAACTGGAAACACCATATATTTT. The encoded protein is CASSYLPRTTGNTIYF.

In DNA, the CDR3 is TGTGCCAGCAGCCAACGTACGGTCAGGTATCCTGAGCAGTTCTTC. Translation: CASSQRTVRYPEQFF. The chain carries TRBV3-1 (or the pseudogene TRBV3-2) and TRBJ2-1; D is undetermined. Trimming removed 2 bases at V and 9 bases at J, with 17 bases between. Per germline, CDR1 LGHDT and CDR2 YNNKEL (reference sequence). The CDR3 length is 15 residues.

V is TRBV29-1 and J is TRBJ1-5; tentatively, D is TRBD1 (5 bases). From germline, CDR1 is SQVTM and CDR2 ANQGSEA. This CDR3 is built from 13 residues. The germline V and J ends were trimmed by 1 base and 2 bases, with 6 bases remaining between them. The CDR3 DNA is TGCAGCGTTGAAGTAGGGGGCAATCAGCCCCAGCATTTT. The encoded protein is CSVEVGGNQPQHF.